The 15 T cell receptor beta chains reported below all come from one sample, sequenced in a study of brain T cells in children with intractable seizures. Sequenced by immunoSEQ multiplex PCR; TCRdb stores in-frame clones only, minus some. The sample holds 300,000 to 400,000 clones, more than 85% seen once. Time point reported: blood from clinic visit 5 months post-surgery; TSC patient then seizure free. The specimen was peripheral blood, collected roughly 5 months after surgery. The receptors stem from a boy under three years old with tuberous sclerosis and intractable seizures.

The V call is TRBV3-1 (or the pseudogene TRBV3-2), the J call TRBJ1-2, with D possibly TRBD1 on 5 matching bases. The CDR3 length is 15 residues. V was clipped by 1 base and J by 7 bases, with 16 bases between them. Germline V gives CDR1 LGHDT, CDR2 YNNKEL (reference sequence). In DNA form, the CDR3 reads TGTGCCAGCAGCCAAGCTCTGGCTACTACAGGTGGCTACACCTTC. Translating it yields CASSQALATTGGYTF.

CDR3 in amino acids: CASIRGHYGYTF. The CDR3, as DNA: TGTGCCAGTATCAGGGGGCACTATGGCTACACCTTC. This sequence joins TRBV19 and TRBJ1-2; 8 nucleotides line up with TRBD1. Germline-derived CDR1 and CDR2 are LNHDA and SQIVND (reference sequence). This CDR3 is built from 12 residues. V trimming: 7 bases; J trimming: 3 bases; junction bases outside the gene matches: 1.

The chain links TRBV5-5 to TRBJ2-5; the D gene could be TRBD1 or TRBD2 (6 bases each). Germline V gene sequence: CDR1 SGHKS, CDR2 YYEKEE (reference sequence). The CDR3 length is 14 residues. The V gene lost 1 base and the J gene lost 5 bases, with 12 bases spanning the gap. The CDR3 DNA reads as TGTGCCAGCAGCTTGTTGGGGGGCCGGGAGACCCAGTACTTC. It specifies CASSLLGGRETQYF.

The rearrangement uses TRBV5-4 and TRBJ1-5; D unclear. Germline CDR1 reads SGHNT; CDR2 reads YYREEE (reference sequence). Trimming cost V 2 bases and J 0 bases, with 9 bases left between them. The length of the CDR3 is 15 residues. As DNA, the CDR3 is TGTGCCAGCAGCTTAGGACCTCCTAGCAATCAGCCCCAGCATTTT. Its translation is CASSLGPPSNQPQHF.

The rearrangement links TRBV4-1 to TRBJ1-3, with D uncertain. CDR3 length: 14 residues. Trimming stripped 1 base from V and 3 bases from J, with 7 bases between. From germline, CDR1 is MGHRA and CDR2 YSYEKL. The CDR3: CASSQVNYGNTIYF. DNA of the CDR3: TGCGCCAGCAGCCAAGTTAATTATGGAAACACCATATATTTT.

The chain recombines TRBV5-1 with TRBJ2-5, with D maybe TRBD2 (5 bases). V was pared by 5 bases and J by 1 base, with 9 bases between. The CDR3 covers 13 residues. The germline V gene encodes CDR1 SGHRS and CDR2 YFSETQ. CDR3 sequence: CASSYRGQETQYF. The CDR3 DNA reads TGCGCCAGCAGTTACCGGGGCCAAGAGACCCAGTACTTC.

The chain recombines TRBV11-2 with TRBJ2-7; the D call may be TRBD1 or TRBD2 (5 bases each). The CDR3 runs 13 residues. V lost 1 base, J lost 2 bases, and 6 bases lay in between. Per germline, CDR1 SGHAT and CDR2 FQNNGV. CDR3 sequence: CASSLGDPYEQYF. The CDR3 DNA is TGTGCCAGCAGCTTAGGGGACCCCTACGAGCAGTACTTC.

This clone appeared a single time. CDR3 sequence: CASSLDQGLDYGYTF. The CDR3, as DNA: TGTGCCAGCAGCCTCGATCAGGGGCTTGACTATGGCTACACCTTC. This sequence joins TRBV6-5 and TRBJ1-2; tentative D call: TRBD1 (6 bases). V was trimmed by 6 bases and J by 3 bases, leaving 17 bases between them. CDR1 MNHEY and CDR2 SVGAGI come from the germline V gene. The CDR3 is 15 amino acids.

This clone showed up just once. The V gene is TRBV7-2, the J gene TRBJ2-7, with 10 positions matching TRBD1. The CDR3 covers 14 residues. Germline values: CDR1 SGHTA, CDR2 FQGNSA. The trim removed 5 bases at V and 6 bases at J, leaving 7 bases unmatched. This CDR3 reads CASSTGDRGFEQYF. In DNA, the CDR3 is TGTGCCAGCAGCACCGGGGACAGGGGCTTCGAGCAGTACTTC.

The chain employs TRBV5-1 and TRBJ2-6; tentative D call: TRBD1 (6 bases). Germline V gives CDR1 SGHRS, CDR2 YFSETQ. V lost 3 bases to trimming and J lost 0 bases, with 10 bases between them. The CDR3 covers 16 residues. The CDR3 region is CASSSLQGSGANVLTF. DNA of the CDR3: TGCGCCAGCAGCTCTCTACAGGGCTCTGGGGCCAACGTCCTGACTTTC.

The chain is built from TRBV11-2 and TRBJ2-7, with TRBD2 matching 8 bases. The trim removed 4 bases at V and 0 bases at J, leaving 5 bases unmatched. Germline V gene data show CDR1 as SGHAT and CDR2 as FQNNGV. CDR3 size: 15 residues. CDR3 sequence: CASSWAGTSSYEQYF. The CDR3 DNA reads as TGTGCCAGCAGCTGGGCCGGGACTAGCTCCTACGAGCAGTACTTC.

The chain links TRBV30 to TRBJ1-1, with 7 bases matching TRBD1. Germline trimming cut 6 bases from V and 1 base from J; bases unmatched to any gene: 5. The CDR3 consists of 13 residues. Germline V gives CDR1 GTSNPN, CDR2 SVGIG (reference sequence). DNA of the CDR3: TGTGCCTGCCAGGGGGGTAAGAACACTGAAGCTTTCTTT. It codes for CACQGGKNTEAFF.

The chain combines TRBV3-1 (or the pseudogene TRBV3-2) with TRBJ2-5, with no clear D. V dropped 1 base and J dropped 4 bases, with 7 bases sitting between them. This CDR3 spans 13 amino acids. Germline V gene data show CDR1 as LGHDT and CDR2 as YNNKEL (reference sequence). The CDR3 reads CASSQVRAETQYF. CDR3 coding DNA: TGTGCCAGCAGCCAAGTAAGGGCAGAGACCCAGTACTTC.

The chain uses TRBV14 and TRBJ1-2; 11 nucleotides align to TRBD1. Per the germline V gene, CDR1 is SGHDN and CDR2 is FVKESK. This CDR3 contains 16 residues. After removal of 4 bases from V and 4 bases from J, the junction contained 8 bases not matched to a gene. The CDR3 coding sequence is TGTGCCAGCAGCCTAGGCGGACAGGGGGCGAGCTATGGCTACACCTTC. Translated, it gives CASSLGGQGASYGYTF.

The V gene is TRBV4-1, the J gene TRBJ2-5; 8 bases are shared with TRBD2. V dropped 1 base and J dropped 5; count of bases not matched to a gene: 9. Germline V gives CDR1 MGHRA, CDR2 YSYEKL. This CDR3 is built from 16 residues. CDR3 residues: CASSQVVAPGGETQYF. CDR3 DNA sequence: TGCGCCAGCAGCCAAGTGGTAGCGCCGGGAGGGGAGACCCAGTACTTC.